This T cell receptor (beta chain) was observed in a study of T-cell memory formation after mild COVID-19 (dated by TCRdb to 2020 to 2023). General notes on the study: TCR sequence clusters from the two donors were largely donor specific. In two donors, T-cell clones that expanded and contracted after mild COVID-19 were followed by sequencing TCRalpha and TCRbeta repertoires longitudinally. Two young, previously healthy adult volunteers made up the cohort, one male and one female. The paper's findings and limits, for the study overall: SARS-CoV-2 specificity of the second-wave clones peaking on day 37 was not confirmed. Contracting CD4+ clones were located mainly in the CM and EM memory subsets, whereas CD8+ clones were found to be enriched in EMRA. Clones that contracted from day 15 to 85 showed balanced CD4/CD8 phenotypes, whereas a second wave of clones that expanded from day 15 to 37 leaned towards CD4+. The study covered only a couple of mild cases, and larger cohorts including severe cases with pre-infection samples were considered necessary. Some responding clones were detected in pre-infection memory, suggesting pre-existing cross-reactive memory T cells joined the SARS-CoV-2 response.

Ficoll-Paque density gradient centrifugation was used to isolate PBMCs. The sequencing machine was an Illumina NovaSeq 6000. Using 5'RACE with constant-segment primers, TCRalpha and TCRbeta cDNA libraries were constructed, with sample barcodes and unique molecular identifiers added in the process. Trizol reagent was used to extract RNA from every sample. Libraries were amplified in two PCR steps, with a second sample barcode and Illumina TruSeq adapters added in the second step. Libraries were sequenced on an Illumina NovaSeq with 2 x 150 bp paired-end reads. As for the original processing: With migec v1.2.7, reads were demultiplexed and then collapsed into UMI-guided consensus sequences. Using mixcr v2.1.11, UMI consensuses were aligned to TRA and TRB V and J templates and then assembled into clonotypes. Clonotypes were classified as expanded or contracted when called significant by both edgeR and NoisET, with noise models trained on biological replicates. For edgeR calls, the thresholds were a false discovery rate-adjusted p below 0.01 and a log2 fold-change of 1. As an exploratory analysis of dynamics, PCA with hierarchical clustering was applied to max-normalized trajectories of the 1000 most abundant clonotypes. Separately sequenced CD4+ and CD8+ repertoires were used to assign a CD4 or CD8 phenotype to each responding clone. Using fastp at Q25 and MiXCR, TCRdb reprocessed the public reads and kept productive beta chains. Identical CDR3 proteins give one entry, which carries the most common genes and DNA. The V and J calls follow TCRdb's processing rather than the paper's. Counted in this sample were under 450,000 distinct CDR3 sequences; 20% to 25% of them appeared once. Of the sample, 21% is held by the ten largest clones.

From cysteine to phenylalanine, the CDR3 is 15 amino acids long. Of all the DNA, just the CDR3 is kept, 45 bases in frame from base 1. For this chain, trimming is 0 bases at the V end and 6 bases at the J end, and the number of junction bases without a gene match is 9. As encoded in the germline V gene, CDR1 is SGHRS while CDR2 is YFSETQ. This clonotype occurred a few times. Its target antigen remains unknown. The input lacks base qualities; no much larger clone sits a single base away. The receptor chain draws on TRBV5-1 and TRBJ2-7; 7 bases in the middle match TRBD2. The sample consisted of PBMCs or a T cell subset sorted from them (not recorded which). This receptor was identified in a man between 18 and 35 years old who had mild COVID-19 (a few samples of this study predate the infection). The sample titles of this study are shuffled in the database, so cell type and time point are left out; the donor was told from shared clones. The CDR3 sequence is CASSLAPGLGAEQYF. The DNA sequence is as follows: TGCGCCAGCAGCTTGGCCCCCGGACTAGGTGCCGAGCAGTACTTC.